This T cell receptor beta chain was obtained from a study of blood T cells in healthy people across ages. The use of a sample-barcoded 5' primer and a J-beta primer mix characterized a second PCR of roughly 6 to 11 cycles. TCRdb re-analysed the 5' RACE reads in MiXCR, keeping a single row per CDR3 protein. The sample has over 1,200,000 distinct CDR3 sequences, approximately 59% seen once. The sequence derives from a man between 18 and 35 years old in good health. The sample consisted of blood.

The chain's CDR3 is CASSLQMDRGNYGYTF. The DNA for the CDR3 is TGCGCCAGCAGCCTTCAAATGGACAGGGGGAACTATGGCTACACCTTC. This rearrangement joins TRBV4-3 to TRBJ1-2, with 10 bases identical to TRBD1. CDR3 size: 16 residues. The V and J ends lost 4 bases and 2 bases, in that order; junction bases with no gene match: 7. Germline loops: CDR1 LGHNA, CDR2 YSLEER.